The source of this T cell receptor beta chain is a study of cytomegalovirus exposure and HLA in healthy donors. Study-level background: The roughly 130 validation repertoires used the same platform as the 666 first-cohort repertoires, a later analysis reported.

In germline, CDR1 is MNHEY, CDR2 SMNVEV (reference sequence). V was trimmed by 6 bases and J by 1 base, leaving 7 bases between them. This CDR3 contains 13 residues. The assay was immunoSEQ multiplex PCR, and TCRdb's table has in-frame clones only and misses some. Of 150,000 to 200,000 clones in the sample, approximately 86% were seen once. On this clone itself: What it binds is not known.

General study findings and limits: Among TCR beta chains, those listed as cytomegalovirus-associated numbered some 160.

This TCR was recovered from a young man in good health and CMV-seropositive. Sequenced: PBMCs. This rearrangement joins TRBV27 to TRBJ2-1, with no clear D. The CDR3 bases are TGTGCCAGCAGCACAGCATCCTACAATGAGCAGTTCTTC. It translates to CASSTASYNEQFF.